Listed below are T cell receptor beta chains from one sample, sequenced in a study of Ad26.COV2.S vaccination and SARS-CoV-2 variants. Method: immunoSEQ multiplex PCR; TCRdb's copy keeps in-frame clones and lacks some. The sample holds about 250,000 clones, roughly 89% seen once. Specimen: peripheral blood, collected in a trial of Ad26.COV2.S vaccine versus placebo. These receptors originate from a person between 18 and 65 years old who received the Ad26.COV2.S COVID-19 vaccine or a placebo. Both conserved end residues are trimmed from each CDR3. The order of the fields is CDR3 protein, V gene.

CDR3aa: ATSEGSQETQY; v_gene: TRBV24-1
CDR3aa: ASSQSPGGVGEETQY; v_gene: TRBV4-2
CDR3aa: ASSFEPVKPPNGYT; v_gene: TRBV5-1
CDR3aa: ASSYSLTGTGRDYT; v_gene: TRBV6-5
CDR3aa: ASSPGPYNSPLH; v_gene: TRBV6-6
CDR3aa: ASSPSGNTIY; v_gene: TRBV11-1
CDR3aa: ASSQESGRAHNEQF; v_gene: TRBV4-2
CDR3aa: ASSFDSSSYNEQF; v_gene: TRBV7-2
CDR3aa: ASSSGGQSYEQY; v_gene: TRBV6-5
CDR3aa: SAELAVYNEQF; v_gene: TRBV29-1
CDR3aa: ASSYKDQNTEAF; v_gene: TRBV6-5
CDR3aa: ASSEGQNYEQY; v_gene: TRBV10-1
CDR3aa: ASSLDGVQVLAGANGELF; v_gene: TRBV11-2
CDR3aa: ASSSQRTDTQY; v_gene: TRBV11-2
CDR3aa: ASSYSAGGLTYEQY; v_gene: TRBV6-5
CDR3aa: ASSRGQMNEKLF; v_gene: TRBV10-3
CDR3aa: ASSEFLGTSGNTIY; v_gene: TRBV6-1
CDR3aa: ASSLVALTGELF; v_gene: TRBV5-1
CDR3aa: ASSNTGELF; v_gene: TRBV9
CDR3aa: ASSATDRSQF; v_gene: TRBV2
CDR3aa: ASSLGSDTQY; v_gene: TRBV11-3
CDR3aa: ATSRGTGGTGELF; v_gene: TRBV15
CDR3aa: ASSYNTGSSYNEQF; v_gene: TRBV9
CDR3aa: ASSSTGTGAGNTIY; v_gene: TRBV5-1
CDR3aa: ASSWKTGKNEQF; v_gene: TRBV5-8
CDR3aa: ASSLERSSTDTQY; v_gene: TRBV7-8
CDR3aa: ASSLAPLAGTDTQY; v_gene: TRBV5-1
CDR3aa: AISESTPRVAGNTIY; v_gene: TRBV10-3
CDR3aa: ASSNRGSQPQH; v_gene: TRBV2
CDR3aa: ASGLGQGGYNEQF; v_gene: TRBV12-5
CDR3aa: AISMTGGPGNEQF; v_gene: TRBV10-3
CDR3aa: ASSIRGQRRPSTDTQY; v_gene: TRBV19
CDR3aa: SAQGDYGYT; v_gene: TRBV29-1
CDR3aa: ASSLDARNTGELF; v_gene: TRBV4-3
CDR3aa: ASSQFWTSGGANTGELF; v_gene: TRBV3-1/TRBV3-2
CDR3aa: ASSETLELF; v_gene: TRBV12-3/TRBV12-4
CDR3aa: AIGTENTGELF; v_gene: TRBV24-1
CDR3aa: AWSPGGPGRQY; v_gene: TRBV30
CDR3aa: ASSPQTGGVSETQY; v_gene: TRBV18
CDR3aa: AWSLFSSGGSYEQY; v_gene: TRBV30
CDR3aa: ASSSRPGIGTDTQY; v_gene: TRBV11-2
CDR3aa: ASSPQTSVNNEQF; v_gene: TRBV18
CDR3aa: ASSLSGSYNEQF; v_gene: TRBV3-1/TRBV3-2
CDR3aa: ASSQRTVGYEKLF; v_gene: TRBV4-3
CDR3aa: ASSLVIGPYQETQY; v_gene: TRBV5-6
CDR3aa: ASSTPGVTQQETQY; v_gene: TRBV19
CDR3aa: ASSLSGVSGANVLT; v_gene: TRBV7-8
CDR3aa: SVETSRDNEQF; v_gene: TRBV29-1
CDR3aa: ASSVGGGNYGYT; v_gene: TRBV9
CDR3aa: ASSEFSGSYNEQF; v_gene: TRBV2
CDR3aa: AWSDSVNQPQH; v_gene: TRBV30
CDR3aa: ASSFIKDSPLH; v_gene: TRBV12-3/TRBV12-4
CDR3aa: ASSPQQGQETQY; v_gene: TRBV18
CDR3aa: ASSSGSKGQTEAF; v_gene: TRBV5-5